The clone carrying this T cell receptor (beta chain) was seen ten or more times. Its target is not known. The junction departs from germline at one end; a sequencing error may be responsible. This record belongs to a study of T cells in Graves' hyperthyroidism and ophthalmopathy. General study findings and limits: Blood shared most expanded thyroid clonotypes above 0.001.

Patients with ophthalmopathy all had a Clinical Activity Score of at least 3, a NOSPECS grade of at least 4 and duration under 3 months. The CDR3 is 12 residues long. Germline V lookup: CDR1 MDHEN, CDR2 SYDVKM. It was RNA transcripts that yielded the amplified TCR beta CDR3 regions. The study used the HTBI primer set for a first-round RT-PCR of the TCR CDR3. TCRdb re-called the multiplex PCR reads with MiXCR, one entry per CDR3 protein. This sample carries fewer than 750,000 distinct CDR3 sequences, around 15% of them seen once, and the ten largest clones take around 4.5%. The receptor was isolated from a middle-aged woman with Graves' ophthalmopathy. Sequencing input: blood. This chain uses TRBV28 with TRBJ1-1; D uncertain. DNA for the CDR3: TGTGCCAGCAGCTTATGGAACACTGAAGCTCTCTTT. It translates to CASSLWNTEALF.